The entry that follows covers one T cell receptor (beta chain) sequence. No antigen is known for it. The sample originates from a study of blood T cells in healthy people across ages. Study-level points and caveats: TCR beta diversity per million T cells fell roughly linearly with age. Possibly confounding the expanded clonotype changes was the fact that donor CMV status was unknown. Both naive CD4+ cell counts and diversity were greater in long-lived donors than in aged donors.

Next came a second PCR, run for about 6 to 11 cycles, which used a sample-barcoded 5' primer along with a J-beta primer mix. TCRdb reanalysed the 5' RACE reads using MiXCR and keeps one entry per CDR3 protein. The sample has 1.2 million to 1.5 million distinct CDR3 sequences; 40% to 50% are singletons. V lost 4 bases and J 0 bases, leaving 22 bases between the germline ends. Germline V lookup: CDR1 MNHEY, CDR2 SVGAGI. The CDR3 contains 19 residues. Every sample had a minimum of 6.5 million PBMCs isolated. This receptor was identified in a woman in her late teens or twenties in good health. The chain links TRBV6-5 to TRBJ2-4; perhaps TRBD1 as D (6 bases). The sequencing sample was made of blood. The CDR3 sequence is CASSSDRTPSNLAKNIQYF. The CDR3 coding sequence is TGTGCCAGCAGTTCGGACAGAACCCCAAGTAACCTAGCCAAAAACATTCAGTACTTC.